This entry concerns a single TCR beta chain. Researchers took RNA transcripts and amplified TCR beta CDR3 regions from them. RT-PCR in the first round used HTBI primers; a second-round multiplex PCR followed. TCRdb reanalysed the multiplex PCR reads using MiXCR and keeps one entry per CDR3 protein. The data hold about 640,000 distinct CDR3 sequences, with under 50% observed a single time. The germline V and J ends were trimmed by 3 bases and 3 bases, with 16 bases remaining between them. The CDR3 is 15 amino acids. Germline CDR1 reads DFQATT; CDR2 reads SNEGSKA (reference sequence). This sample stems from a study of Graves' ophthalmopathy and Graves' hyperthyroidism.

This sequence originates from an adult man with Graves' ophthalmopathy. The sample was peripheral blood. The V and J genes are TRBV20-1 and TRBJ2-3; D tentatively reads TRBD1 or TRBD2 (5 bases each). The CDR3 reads CSASYGVGGTDTQYF. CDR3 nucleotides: TGCAGTGCTAGTTACGGGGTTGGGGGAACAGATACGCAGTATTTT.